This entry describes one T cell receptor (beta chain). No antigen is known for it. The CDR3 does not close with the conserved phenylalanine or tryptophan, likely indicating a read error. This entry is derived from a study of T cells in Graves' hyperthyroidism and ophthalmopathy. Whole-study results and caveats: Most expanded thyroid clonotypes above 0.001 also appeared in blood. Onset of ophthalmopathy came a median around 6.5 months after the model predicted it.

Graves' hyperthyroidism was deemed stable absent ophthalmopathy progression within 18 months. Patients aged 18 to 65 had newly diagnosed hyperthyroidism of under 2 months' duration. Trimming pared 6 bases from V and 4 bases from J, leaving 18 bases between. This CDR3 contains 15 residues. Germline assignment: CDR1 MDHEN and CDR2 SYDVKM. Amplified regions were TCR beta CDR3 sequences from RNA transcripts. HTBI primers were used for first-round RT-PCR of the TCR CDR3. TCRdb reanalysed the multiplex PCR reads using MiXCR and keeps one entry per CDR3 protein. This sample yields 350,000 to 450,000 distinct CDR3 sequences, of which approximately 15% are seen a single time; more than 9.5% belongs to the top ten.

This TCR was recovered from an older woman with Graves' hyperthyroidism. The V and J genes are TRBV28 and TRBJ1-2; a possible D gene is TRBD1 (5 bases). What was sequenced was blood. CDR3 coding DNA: TGTGCCAGCAGCCCCAACGACAGCGCTGGCTATGGCTACACCTCC. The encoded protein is CASSPNDSAGYGYTS.